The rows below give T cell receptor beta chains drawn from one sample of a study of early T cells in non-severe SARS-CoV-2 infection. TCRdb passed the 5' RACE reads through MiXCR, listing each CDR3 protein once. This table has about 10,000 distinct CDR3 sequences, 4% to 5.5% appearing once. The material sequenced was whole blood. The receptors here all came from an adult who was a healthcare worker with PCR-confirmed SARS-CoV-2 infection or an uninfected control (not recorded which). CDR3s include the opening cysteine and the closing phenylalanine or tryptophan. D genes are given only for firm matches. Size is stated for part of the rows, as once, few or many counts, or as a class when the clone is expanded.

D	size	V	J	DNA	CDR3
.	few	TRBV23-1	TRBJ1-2	TGCGCCAGCAGTTGCGGGGGGCAGGATGGCTACACCTTC	CASSCGGQDGYTF
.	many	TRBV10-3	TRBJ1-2	TGTGCCATCAGGGGAGACGGACTCCCTTACTATGGCTACACCTTC	CAIRGDGLPYYGYTF
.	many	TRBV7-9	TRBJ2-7	TGTGCCAGCAGCGAGGGCCTTCTTGAGCAGTACTTC	CASSEGLLEQYF
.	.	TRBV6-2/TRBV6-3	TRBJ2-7	TGTGCCAGCAGTTACTCGAGGTTAGCCCCCGGATCCTACGAGCAGTACTTC	CASSYSRLAPGSYEQYF
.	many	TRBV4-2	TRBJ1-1	TGTGCCAGCAGCCAAGAAAGGGGCAGGTGGGTGGAAGCTTTCTTT	CASSQERGRWVEAFF
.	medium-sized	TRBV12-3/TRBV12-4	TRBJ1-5	TGTGCCAGCAGTTCCCCTCCGACAGCAGGCAATCAGCCCCAGCATTTT	CASSSPPTAGNQPQHF
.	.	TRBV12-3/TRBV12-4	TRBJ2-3	TGTGCCAGCAGTTTTGTGGGGGGTGAGAGCACAGATACGCAGTATTTT	CASSFVGGESTDTQYF
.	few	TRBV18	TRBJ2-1	TGTGCCAGCTCACGGGGTCCGCATGAGCAGTTCTTC	CASSRGPHEQFF
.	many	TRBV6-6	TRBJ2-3	TGTGCCAGCAGTTACGGCGATACGCAGTATTTT	CASSYGDTQYF
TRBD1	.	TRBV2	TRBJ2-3	TGTGCCAGCAGTGAATCTGGACAGGTCGCAGATACGCAGTATTTT	CASSESGQVADTQYF
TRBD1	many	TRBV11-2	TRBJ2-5	TGTGCCAGCAGCCAACAGGGGGTCCAAGAGACCCAGTACTTC	CASSQQGVQETQYF
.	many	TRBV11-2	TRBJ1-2	TGTGCCAGCAGCTCTCCCAGGCGGGCTAACTATGGCTACACCTTC	CASSSPRRANYGYTF
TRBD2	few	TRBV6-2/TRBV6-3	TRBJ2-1	TGTGCCAGCAGTTGGACTAGCGAGTACAATGAGCAGTTCTTC	CASSWTSEYNEQFF
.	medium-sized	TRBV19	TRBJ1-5	TGTGCCAGTAGTATTCAGAGGGGTAAGCCCCAGCATTTT	CASSIQRGKPQHF
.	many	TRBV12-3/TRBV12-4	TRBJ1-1	TGTGCCACCCGCGAGGGGGAGAACACTGAAGCTTTCTTT	CATREGENTEAFF
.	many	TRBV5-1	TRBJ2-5	TGCGCCAGCAGCCTCCGAAACGGACAGATGGAGACCCAGTACTTC	CASSLRNGQMETQYF
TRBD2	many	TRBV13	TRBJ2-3	TGTGCCAGCAGCTTGGGACTAGCGGGGAATACGCAGTATTTT	CASSLGLAGNTQYF
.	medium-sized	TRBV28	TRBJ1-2	TGTGCCAGCATAGGGTCTAGCTATGGCTACACCTTC	CASIGSSYGYTF
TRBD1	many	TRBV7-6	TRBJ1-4	TGTGCCAGCAGCCCCGGACAGGGTGGAACTAATGAAAAACTGTTTTTT	CASSPGQGGTNEKLFF
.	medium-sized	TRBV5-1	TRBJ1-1	TGCGCCAGCAGCTTGTCTGCCAACACTGAAGCTTTCTTT	CASSLSANTEAFF
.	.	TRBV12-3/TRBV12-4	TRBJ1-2	TGTGCCAGCAGTTTGGCACAGTTCTCTGGCTACACCTTC	CASSLAQFSGYTF
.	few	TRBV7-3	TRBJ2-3	TGTGCCAGCAGCTTAACTTCGCGAGATACGCAGTATTTT	CASSLTSRDTQYF
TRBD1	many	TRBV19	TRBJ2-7	TGTGCCAGTAGTATCGGGACAGGGGGCGCGTACGAGCAGTACTTC	CASSIGTGGAYEQYF
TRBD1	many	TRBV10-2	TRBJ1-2	TGCGCCAGCCGACCTACGAATGCCGGGACAGGGGAAGCTTACGGCTACACCTTC	CASRPTNAGTGEAYGYTF
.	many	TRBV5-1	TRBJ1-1	TGCGCCAGCAGCTTCGAACTTAGACAGCTTGGAACTGAAGTTTTCTTT	CASSFELRQLGTEVFF
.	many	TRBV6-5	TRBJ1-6	TGTGCCAGCAGCCCCAAAAGAGCAGGGGCCCGCCCGGAGAATTCACCCCTCCACTTT	CASSPKRAGARPENSPLHF
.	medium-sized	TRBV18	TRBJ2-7	TGTGCCAGCTCCCTCGCCCCGACAGCCATGTACGAGCAGTACTTC	CASSLAPTAMYEQYF
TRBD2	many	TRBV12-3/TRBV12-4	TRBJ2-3	TGTGCCAGCAGTTCCCTACTAGCGGGGAGAGATACGCAGTATTTT	CASSSLLAGRDTQYF
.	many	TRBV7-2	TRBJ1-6	TGTGCCAGCAGCGGAAGAGGGGGAATATCACCCCTCCACTTT	CASSGRGGISPLHF
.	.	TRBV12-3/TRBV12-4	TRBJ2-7	TGTGCCAGCAGTGCCTCCTACGAGCAGTACTTC	CASSASYEQYF
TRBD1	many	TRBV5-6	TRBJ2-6	TGTGCCAGCAGCTTTCGACAGGGACCCTCTGGGGCCAACGTCCTGATTTTC	CASSFRQGPSGANVLIF
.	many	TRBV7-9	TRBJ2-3	TGTGCCAACGATGTCCCGGTTCCGCCAGATACGCAGTATTTT	CANDVPVPPDTQYF
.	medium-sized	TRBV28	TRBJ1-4	TGTGCCAGCAGTTTTTGGGAAATCAGGAGTCAAGAAAAACTGTTTTTT	CASSFWEIRSQEKLFF
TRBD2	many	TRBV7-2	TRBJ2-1	TGTGCCAGCAGCTTGACTAGCGGGGCCCCCAATGAGCAGTTCTTC	CASSLTSGAPNEQFF
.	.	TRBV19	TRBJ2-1	TGTGCCAGTAGTCATGGACAGAGGGGGAATGAGCAGTTCTTC	CASSHGQRGNEQFF
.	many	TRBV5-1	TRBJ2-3	TGCGCCAGCAGCTTTGATACCAGCACAGATACGCAGTATTTT	CASSFDTSTDTQYF
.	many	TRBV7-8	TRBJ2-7	TGTGCCAGCACCAGGACGGGACCCTACGAGCAGTACTTC	CASTRTGPYEQYF
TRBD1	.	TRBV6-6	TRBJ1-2	TGTGCCAGCAACCCACTACCGGGACAGGGAGGCTATGGCTACACCTTC	CASNPLPGQGGYGYTF
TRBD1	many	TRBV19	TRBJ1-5	TGTGCCACACAGGGGATAAGCAATAGCAATCAGCCCCAGCATTTT	CATQGISNSNQPQHF
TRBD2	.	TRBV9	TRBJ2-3	TGTGCCAGCAGCGTAGGAAGCGGGGGGTTCTCAGATACGCAGTATTTT	CASSVGSGGFSDTQYF
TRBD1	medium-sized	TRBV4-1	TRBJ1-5	TGCGCCAGCAGCCCTTCTCGGACAGGCGGTAGCAATCAGCCCCAGCATTTT	CASSPSRTGGSNQPQHF
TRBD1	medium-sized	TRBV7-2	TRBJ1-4	TGTGCCAGCAGCCCAAGCGCCGGTTTCGGGACTCAGGGGGCGGGGAAACTGTTTTTT	CASSPSAGFGTQGAGKLFF
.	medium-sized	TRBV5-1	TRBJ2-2	TGCGCCAGCAGCAAGAAGACCGGGGAGCTGTTTTTT	CASSKKTGELFF
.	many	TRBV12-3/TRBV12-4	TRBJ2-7	TGTGCCAGCAGTTGGGGCAGGGAGTCCTACGAGCAGTACTTC	CASSWGRESYEQYF
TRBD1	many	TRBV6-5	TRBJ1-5	TGTGCCAGCAGAGCGACAGGGGATCAGCCCCAGCATTTT	CASRATGDQPQHF
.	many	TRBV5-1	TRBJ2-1	TGCGCCAGCAGCTACCGGGGCTCCCGGGTGAGTGATGAGCAGTTCTTC	CASSYRGSRVSDEQFF
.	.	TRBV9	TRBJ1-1	TGTGCCAGCAGCGTAGCTCAAACTCAACTAAGGGGTTCCACTGAAGCTTTCTTT	CASSVAQTQLRGSTEAFF
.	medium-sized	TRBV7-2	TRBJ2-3	TGTGCCAGCAGTCTAAGCAGAGATACGCAGTATTTT	CASSLSRDTQYF
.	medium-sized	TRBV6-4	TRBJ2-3	TGTGCCAGCAGTGGTGGGACAACAGATACGCAGTATTTT	CASSGGTTDTQYF
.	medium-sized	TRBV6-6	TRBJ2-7	TGTGCCAGCAGTTCCGGGACCTACGAGCAGTACTTC	CASSSGTYEQYF
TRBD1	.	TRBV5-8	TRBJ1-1	TGTGCCAGCAGCAGAATCATATTTGGGACAGGGACAACTGAAGCTTTCTTT	CASSRIIFGTGTTEAFF
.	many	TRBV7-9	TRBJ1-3	TGTGCCAGCAGCTTAAGAGGGCCTGGAAACACCATATATTTT	CASSLRGPGNTIYF
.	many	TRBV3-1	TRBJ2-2	TGTGCCAGCAGCCAACGCAGGGGCCACGGGGAGCTGTTTTTT	CASSQRRGHGELFF
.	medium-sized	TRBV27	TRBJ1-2	TGTGCCAGCAGTTTATCCCAAAGCAACTATGGCTACACCTTC	CASSLSQSNYGYTF
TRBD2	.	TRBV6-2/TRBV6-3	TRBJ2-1	TGTGCCAGCAGTTTAGCGGGGGGCCCCTACAATGAGCAGTTCTTC	CASSLAGGPYNEQFF
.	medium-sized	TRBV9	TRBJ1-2	TGTGCCAGCAGCGTAGCTGATGAGAGGGGCTACACCTTC	CASSVADERGYTF
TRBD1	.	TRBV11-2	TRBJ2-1	TGTGCCAGCAGACAATTGAGAGGCAGGGGGCTCTACAATGAGCAGTTCTTC	CASRQLRGRGLYNEQFF
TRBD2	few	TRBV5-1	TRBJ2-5	TGCGCCAGCAGCGGGACTAGCGGGGGCCGCCAAGAGACCCAGTACTTC	CASSGTSGGRQETQYF
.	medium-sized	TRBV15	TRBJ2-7	TGTGCCACCAGCAGAGAACGCGGAATCGAGCAGTACTTC	CATSRERGIEQYF
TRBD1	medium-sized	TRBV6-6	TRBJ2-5	TGTGCCAGCAGTGAACAGACAGGGGCCGGGGAGACCCAGTACTTC	CASSEQTGAGETQYF